The source of this T cell receptor beta chain is a study of T-cell reconstitution after alpha-beta-depleted transplantation in children. Study-wide points: Recipient T cells and thymic progenitors that survived gave rise to the high TCRbeta diversity observed at day 60 in some patients. T-cell numbers and diversity one year post-transplant derived largely from freshly generated T cells. Where alpha-beta T cells came from about two months after transplant was reportedly several hundred expanded graft clones.

Germline CDR1 and CDR2: MNHEY and SMNVEV (reference sequence). The CDR3 consists of 15 residues. V lost 5 bases, J lost 2 bases, and 9 bases stayed unmatched. Preparing the TCRbeta library involved the use of unique molecular identifiers. TCRdb analysed the PCR reads with MiXCR anew, one entry per CDR3 protein. Seen here are about 220,000 distinct CDR3 sequences, about a sixth observed once, and the top ten hold 43%. This clonotype has more than one count but fewer than ten. The antigen is unknown. The gene calls are TRBV27 and TRBJ2-7, with 7 positions matching TRBD1. The sequences come from PBMCs, mostly from graft donor cells, collected 360 days after TCRalphabeta/CD19-depleted stem cell transplant. The TCR comes from a male patient between 2 and 10 years old who had a stem cell transplant for acute lymphoblastic leukemia, so the T cells may come from the graft donor. In nucleotides, the CDR3 is TGTGCCAGCAGTCCCTCCCCGGACAGGCCCTACGAGCAGTACTTC. Its translation: CASSPSPDRPYEQYF.